A single sample is the source of the 10 T cell receptor beta chains below, sequenced in a study of cytotoxic CD8 clonotypes in ibrutinib-treated CLL (dated by TCRdb to the early 2020s). Library creation used the immunoSEQ multiplex PCR assay. TCRdb limited this immuneACCESS table to in-frame rearrangements with V and J called. A share of clones is missing; checked studies link under half to unresolved V genes, and the rest is unexplained. This sample is represented by fewer than 400,000 clones; over 60% of them were singletons. The top ten clonotypes cover under 8% of the sample. This material consisted of PBMCs, taken after 36 months of ibrutinib treatment. The origin of the receptors is a human donor with chronic lymphocytic leukemia.

This chain links TRBV18 with TRBJ2-5; D remains ambiguous. Germline CDR1 reads KGHSH; CDR2 reads LQKENI. Trimming pared 2 bases from V and 5 bases from J, leaving 9 bases between. The CDR3 consists of 13 residues. The CDR3 DNA is TGTGCCAGCTCACCAACCTCTTGGGAGACCCAGTACTTC. Its protein is CASSPTSWETQYF.

The chain uses TRBV7-3 and TRBJ2-1, with TRBD2 matching over 10 bases. Trimming took 2 bases from V and 8 from J; bases not matched to a gene: 3. The CDR3 is made up of 14 amino acids. CDR1 and CDR2 from the germline V gene are SGHTA and FQGTGA. The CDR3 sequence is CASSLLAGADEQFF. DNA of the CDR3: TGTGCCAGCAGCTTACTAGCGGGAGCCGATGAGCAGTTCTTC. The whole variable domain, remainder taken from reference TRBV7-3 and TRBJ2-1, is GAGVSQTPSNKVTEKGKYVELRCDPISGHTALYWYRQSLGQGPEFLIYFQGTGAADDSGLPNDRFFAVRPEGSVSTLKIQRTERGDSAVYLCASSLLAGADEQFFGPGTRLTVL.

The V gene is TRBV18, the J gene TRBJ2-7, with 7 bases identical to TRBD2. The V gene end was trimmed by 4 bases and the J gene end by 0 bases; junction bases not matched to a gene: 12. CDR1 is KGHSH, CDR2 LQKENI, per germline. This CDR3 is 17 amino acids long. CDR3 amino acids: CASSRRAAGGSSYEQYF. CDR3 in DNA: TGTGCCAGCTCACGACGAGCCGCCGGGGGGAGCTCCTACGAGCAGTACTTC.

This chain connects TRBV10-3 to TRBJ1-2, with 9 bases aligning to TRBD1. After removal of 11 bases from V and 4 bases from J, the junction contained 14 bases not matched to a gene. This CDR3 has 15 amino acids. Germline CDR1 reads ENHRY; CDR2 reads SYGVKD. The CDR3 reads CASRAGTGTPYGYTF. The CDR3, as DNA: TGTGCCTCCAGGGCCGGGACAGGGACTCCCTATGGCTACACCTTC.

The chain couples TRBV27 to TRBJ2-1, with D perhaps matching TRBD2 (7 bases). Germline assignment: CDR1 MNHEY and CDR2 SMNVEV (reference sequence). Trimming took 3 bases from V and 4 from J, leaving 13 bases between them. The CDR3 has 15 amino acids. CDR3: CASSFARGGYNEQFF. CDR3 nucleotides: TGTGCCAGCAGTTTTGCCAGGGGAGGGTACAATGAGCAGTTCTTC.

This clone was seen only once. An end of the junction does not agree with germline; a read error may underlie this. The rearrangement joins TRBV6-5 to TRBJ2-7; 8 positions agree with TRBD2. The CDR3 runs 15 residues. Germline V CDR1 and CDR2: MNHEY, SVGAGI. CDR3 region: CASSYSPGGLGPLAF. The CDR3, as DNA: TGTGCCAGCAGTTACTCCCCGGGGGGGTTGGGGCCCCTTGCCTTC.

This chain joins TRBV6-6 and TRBJ2-2, with TRBD2 matching 9 bases. Per germline, CDR1 MNHNY and CDR2 SVGAGI (reference sequence). The CDR3 totals 16 residues. V gave up 6 bases and J gave up 4 bases; unmatched junction bases: 9. CDR3 loop: CASRLRGLAPTGELFF. CDR3 sequence (DNA): TGTGCCAGCAGGCTACGCGGACTAGCGCCCACCGGGGAGCTGTTTTTT.

The chain is built from TRBV19 and TRBJ1-5; possible D gene TRBD1, 6 bases. The CDR3 runs to 15 residues. Germline V gene data show CDR1 as LNHDA and CDR2 as SQIVND (reference sequence). Between the trimmed V and J ends, which lost 7 bases and 8 bases, there was a span of 21 bases. The CDR3: CASTPMRTAREPQHF. DNA for the CDR3: TGTGCCAGTACCCCCATGAGGACAGCAAGGGAGCCCCAGCATTTT.

The chain uses TRBV5-1 and TRBJ2-7; TRBD2 aligns across 15 bases. Per the germline V gene, CDR1 is SGHRS and CDR2 is YFSETQ. V lost 3 bases, J lost 5 bases, and 6 bases stayed unmatched. The CDR3 has 16 residues. The CDR3 region has the DNA TGCGCCAGCAGCTCCCACGGACTAGCGGGGGGGAACGAGCAGTACTTC. Encoded protein: CASSSHGLAGGNEQYF.

This chain links TRBV21-1 with TRBJ1-2; the D call TRBD1 from the table was never checked on the DNA. TRBV21-1 is flagged as a pseudogene. This CDR3 spans 18 amino acids. The CDR3 here is CASSSSYPGTGSDYGYTF. The CDR3 nucleotides are TGTGCCAGCAGCTCCTCCTACCCCGGGACAGGGTCTGACTATGGCTACACCTTC.